Listed here are 10 T cell receptor beta chains from one sample, sequenced in a study of T cell repertoires in cytomegalovirus infection. TCRdb re-derived calls from the reads in MiXCR, one entry per CDR3 protein. The table has roughly 180,000 distinct CDR3 sequences, about a fifth seen once. Which antigens these TCRs recognize remains unknown. The sequencing here drew on CD8+ T cells from cultured PBMCs, taken from culture after CMV antigen stimulation. The receptors originated from a human donor in good health (CMV status not recorded). Some clones in this sample may be carry-over from other donors' samples.

The genes are TRBV12-3 or TRBV12-4 and TRBJ1-4; D is ambiguous. With 3 bases removed from V and 3 bases from J, the gap between germline ends came to 11 bases. CDR3 length: 15 amino acids. The CDR3 DNA follows: TGTGCCAGCAGTTTCCGCCCGATTCCTAATGAAAAACTGTTTTTT. Protein sequence: CASSFRPIPNEKLFF.

The chain has TRBV10-3 and TRBJ1-5, with 7 bases matching TRBD1. The CDR3 contains 14 residues. Trimming removed 6 bases from V and 7 bases from J; junction bases left unmatched: 9. In germline, CDR1 is ENHRY, CDR2 SYGVKD. The CDR3: CAISETGTGQPQHF. CDR3 coding DNA: TGTGCCATCAGCGAGACAGGGACGGGACAGCCCCAGCATTTT.

This clonotype was seen only a few times. The genes are TRBV2 and TRBJ1-1, with unresolved D. The V end lost 4 bases, the J end lost 1 base, and 4 bases lay between the germline ends. The CDR3 extends over 12 amino acids. Per the germline V gene, CDR1 is SNHLY and CDR2 is FYNNEI. CDR3 coding DNA: TGTGCCAGCAGTGTTTCGAACACTGAAGCTTTCTTT. Amino acid sequence: CASSVSNTEAFF.

In this sample, this clonotype turned up a few times. V usage is TRBV28 and J usage is TRBJ1-2; the D is unclear. The CDR3 loop spans 13 amino acids. CDR1 and CDR2 (germline): MDHEN, SYDVKM. V was clipped by 6 bases and J by 0 bases, with 8 bases between them. This chain's CDR3 is CASRHRSNYGYTF. The DNA for the CDR3 is TGTGCCAGCAGGCACAGATCTAACTATGGCTACACCTTC.

This clonotype has a handful of counts. The chain recombines TRBV7-9 with TRBJ2-5; possible D gene TRBD1, 6 bases. Germline V gene lookup returns CDR1 SEHNR and CDR2 FQNEAQ (reference sequence). V was clipped by 7 bases and J by 1 base, with 25 bases between them. This CDR3 has 18 amino acids. The CDR3 region is CASTLEAYRDKVQETQYF. The CDR3 bases are TGTGCCAGCACCCTAGAGGCGTACCGGGACAAAGTCCAAGAGACCCAGTACTTC.

V and J are TRBV7-2 and TRBJ1-6; D unclear. Germline V gene lookup returns CDR1 SGHTA and CDR2 FQGNSA. This CDR3 spans 17 amino acids. V dropped 1 base and J dropped 6 bases, with 16 bases sitting between them. The DNA for the CDR3 is TGTGCCAGCAGCTTAGTAGCTAGGGCGTCTGCTAATTCACCCCTCCACTTT. Translating gives CASSLVARASANSPLHF.

The chain is built from TRBV7-8 and TRBJ2-3, with a tentative D call TRBD2 (6 bases). V was pared by 4 bases and J by 2 bases, with 16 bases between. CDR3 length equals 16 residues. From germline, CDR1 is SGHVS and CDR2 FQNEAQ. The CDR3 nucleotides are TGTGCCAGCAGCTCGCGGGGAGCTATTTCCACAGATACGCAGTATTTT. Protein: CASSSRGAISTDTQYF. Complete variable domain (other parts from reference TRBV7-8 and TRBJ2-3): GAGVSQSPRYKVAKRGQDVALRCDPISGHVSLFWYQQALGQGPEFLTYFQNEAQLDKSGLPSDRFFAERPEGSVSTLKIQRTQQEDSAVYLCASSSRGAISTDTQYFGPGTRLTVL.

The J gene is TRBJ2-7, the V gene TRBV6-2 or TRBV6-3; the D call may be TRBD1 or TRBD2 (6 bases each). CDR1 MNHEY and CDR2 SVGEGT come from the germline V gene. Trimming pared 5 bases from V and 5 bases from J, leaving 13 bases between. CDR3 length: 13 residues. Here the CDR3 DNA reads TGTGCCAGCAGTCTCAGGGGAGGCGACGAGCAGTACTTC. The encoded protein is CASSLRGGDEQYF.

This clonotype was observed a few times. V and J are TRBV12-3 or TRBV12-4 and TRBJ2-7, with 8 bases identical to TRBD2. V shed 4 bases, J shed 5 bases, and the junction held 1 base outside the gene matches. This CDR3 is built from 12 residues. CDR3 protein: CASSSGGDEQYF. CDR3 coding DNA: TGTGCCAGCAGTTCGGGGGGGGACGAGCAGTACTTC.

This clonotype was recorded a few times. This chain joins TRBV7-2 and TRBJ2-4; D perhaps matches TRBD2 (6 bases). The CDR3 covers 18 residues. The germline V gene encodes CDR1 SGHTA and CDR2 FQGNSA. V lost 8 bases and J 0 bases, leaving 23 bases between the germline ends. CDR3 residues: CASRPMVGGSGAKNIQYF. In DNA form, the CDR3 reads TGTGCCAGCCGCCCTATGGTCGGGGGTAGTGGAGCCAAAAACATTCAGTACTTC.